This TCR beta chain was sequenced for a study of blood T cell repertoires in COVID-19. Original methodology: Amplification from reference gene primers served as the basis for estimated nucleated cell counts. TCRdb's copy holds only in-frame clones and misses some; the assay was immunoSEQ multiplex PCR. D and trimming were read from the DNA, whereas the V and J calls and clone size are those reported in that table. In the table there are hundreds of thousands of clones, nearly 90% of which are singletons. While infection was still active, Seattle patients were enrolled and then followed longitudinally. V dropped 2 bases and J dropped 2; count of bases not matched to a gene: 6. This CDR3 is built from 16 residues. Germline lookup yields CDR1 PRHDT and CDR2 FYEKMQ (reference sequence).

The TCR originated in a woman in her 30s with COVID-19, enrolled during active disease. This sequence joins TRBV13 and TRBJ2-7; 10 bases map to TRBD2. The sample taken for sequencing was peripheral blood. CDR3 amino acids: CASSLSSGGTTYEQYF. The CDR3 DNA follows: TGTGCCAGCAGCTTAAGTAGCGGGGGGACTACCTACGAGCAGTACTTC. The full variable domain, its missing parts supplied by reference TRBV13 and TRBJ2-7, is AAGVIQSPRHLIKEKRETATLKCYPIPRHDTVYWYQQGPGQDPQFLISFYEKMQSDKGSIPDRFSAQQFSDYHSELNMSSLELGDSALYFCASSLSSGGTTYEQYFGPGTRLTVT.